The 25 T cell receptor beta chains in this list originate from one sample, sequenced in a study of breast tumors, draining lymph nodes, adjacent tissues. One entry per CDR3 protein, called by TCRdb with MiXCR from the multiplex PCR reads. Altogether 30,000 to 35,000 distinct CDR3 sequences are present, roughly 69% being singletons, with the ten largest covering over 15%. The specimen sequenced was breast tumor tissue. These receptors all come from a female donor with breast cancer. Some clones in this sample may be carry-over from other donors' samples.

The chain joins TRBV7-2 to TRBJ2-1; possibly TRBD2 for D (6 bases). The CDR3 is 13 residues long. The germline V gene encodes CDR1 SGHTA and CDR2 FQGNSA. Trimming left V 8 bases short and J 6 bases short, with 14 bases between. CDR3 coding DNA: TGTGCCAGCGGGCGGCAGGAGGGCAATGAGCAGTTCTTC. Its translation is CASGRQEGNEQFF.

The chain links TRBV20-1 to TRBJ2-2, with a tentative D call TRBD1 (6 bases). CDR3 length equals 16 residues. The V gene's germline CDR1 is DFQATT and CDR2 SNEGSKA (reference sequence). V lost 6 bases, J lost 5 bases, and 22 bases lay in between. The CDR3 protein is CSAKGGSGRNTGELFF. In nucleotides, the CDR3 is TGCAGTGCCAAAGGGGGAAGCGGCCGCAATACCGGGGAGCTGTTTTTT.

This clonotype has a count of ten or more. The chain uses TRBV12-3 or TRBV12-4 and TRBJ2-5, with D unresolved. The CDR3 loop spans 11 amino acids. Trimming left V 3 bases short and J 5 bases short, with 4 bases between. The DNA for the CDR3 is TGTGCCAGCAGTTTCGAGGAGACCCAGTACTTC. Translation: CASSFEETQYF.

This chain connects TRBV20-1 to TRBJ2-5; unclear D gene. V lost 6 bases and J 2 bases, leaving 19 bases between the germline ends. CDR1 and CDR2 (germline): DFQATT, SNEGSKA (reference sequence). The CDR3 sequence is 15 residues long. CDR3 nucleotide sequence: TGCAGTGCCGCTCCTCTCAGGCAGACACAAGAGACCCAGTACTTC. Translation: CSAAPLRQTQETQYF.

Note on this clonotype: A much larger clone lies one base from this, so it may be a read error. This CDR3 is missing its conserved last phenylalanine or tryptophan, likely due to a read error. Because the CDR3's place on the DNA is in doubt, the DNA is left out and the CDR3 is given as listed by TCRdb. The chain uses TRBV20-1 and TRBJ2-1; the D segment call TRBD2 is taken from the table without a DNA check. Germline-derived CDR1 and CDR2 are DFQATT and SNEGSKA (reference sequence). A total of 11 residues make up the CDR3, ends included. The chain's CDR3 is CSAPTRSEQSS.

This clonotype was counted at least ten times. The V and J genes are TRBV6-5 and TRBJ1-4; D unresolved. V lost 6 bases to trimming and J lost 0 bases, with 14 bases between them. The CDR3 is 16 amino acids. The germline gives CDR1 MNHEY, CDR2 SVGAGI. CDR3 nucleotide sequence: TGTGCCAGCAGCCCCCGGGGTACGGCAACTAATGAAAAACTGTTTTTT. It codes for CASSPRGTATNEKLFF.

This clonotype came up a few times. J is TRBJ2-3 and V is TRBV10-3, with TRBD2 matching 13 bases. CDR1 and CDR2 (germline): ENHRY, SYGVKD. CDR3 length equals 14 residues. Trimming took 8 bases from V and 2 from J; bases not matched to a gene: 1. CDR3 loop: CAIGTSGVTDTQYF. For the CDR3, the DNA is TGTGCCATCGGGACTAGCGGGGTCACAGATACGCAGTATTTT.

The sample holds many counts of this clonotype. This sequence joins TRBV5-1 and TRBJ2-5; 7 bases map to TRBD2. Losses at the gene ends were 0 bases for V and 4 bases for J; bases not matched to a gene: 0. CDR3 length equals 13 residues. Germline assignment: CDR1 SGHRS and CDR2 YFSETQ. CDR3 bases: TGCGCCAGCAGCTTGGGGGGGGGAGAGACCCAGTACTTC. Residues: CASSLGGGETQYF.

The CDR3 is CASSVEGHAGYTF. DNA of the CDR3: TGTGCCAGCAGCGTAGAGGGGCATGCTGGCTACACCTTC. The rearrangement links TRBV9 to TRBJ1-2, with D tentatively TRBD1 (5 bases). The CDR3 is 13 amino acids. V was cut by 0 bases and J by 7 bases, with 10 bases left in between. Germline V gene sequence: CDR1 SGDLS, CDR2 YYNGEE.

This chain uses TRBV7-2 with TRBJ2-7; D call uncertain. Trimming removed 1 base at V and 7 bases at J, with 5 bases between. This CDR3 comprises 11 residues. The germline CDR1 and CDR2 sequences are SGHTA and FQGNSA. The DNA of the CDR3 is TGTGCCAGCAGCTTAGTAAGAGAGCAGTACTTC. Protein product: CASSLVREQYF.

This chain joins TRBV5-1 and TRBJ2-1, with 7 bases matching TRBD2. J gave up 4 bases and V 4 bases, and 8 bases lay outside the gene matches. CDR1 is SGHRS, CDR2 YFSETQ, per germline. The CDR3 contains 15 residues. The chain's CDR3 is CASSPGTTTYNEQFF. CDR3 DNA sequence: TGCGCCAGCAGCCCAGGGACTACTACATACAATGAGCAGTTCTTC.

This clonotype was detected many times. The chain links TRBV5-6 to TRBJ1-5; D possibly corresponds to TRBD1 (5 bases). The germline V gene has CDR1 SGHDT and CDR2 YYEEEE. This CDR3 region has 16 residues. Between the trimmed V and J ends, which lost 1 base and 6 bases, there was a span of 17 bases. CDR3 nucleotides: TGTGCCAGCAGCTTGTTTTGGGGGGATACCGCTCAGCCCCAGCATTTT. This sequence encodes CASSLFWGDTAQPQHF. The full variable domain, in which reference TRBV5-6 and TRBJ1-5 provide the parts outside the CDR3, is DAGVTQSPTHLIKTRGQQVTLRCSPKSGHDTVSWYQQALGQGPQFIFQYYEEEERQRGNFPDRFSGHQFPNYSSELNVNALLLGDSALYLCASSLFWGDTAQPQHFGDGTRLSIL.

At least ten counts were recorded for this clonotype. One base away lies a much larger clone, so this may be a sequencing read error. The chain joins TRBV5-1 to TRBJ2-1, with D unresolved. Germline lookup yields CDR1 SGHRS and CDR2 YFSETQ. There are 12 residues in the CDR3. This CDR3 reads CASSRDWNEHFF. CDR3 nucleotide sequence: TGCGCCAGCAGCAGGGATTGGAATGAGCACTTCTTC. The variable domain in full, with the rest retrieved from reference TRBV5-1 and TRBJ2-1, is KAGVTQTPRYLIKTRGQQVTLSCSPISGHRSVSWYQQTPGQGLQFLFEYFSETQRNKGNFPGRFSGRQFSNSRSEMNVSTLELGDSALYLCASSRDWNEHFFGPGTRLTVL.

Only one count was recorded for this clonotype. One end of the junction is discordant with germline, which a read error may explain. CDR3: CATRAAVLAGEQYF. DNA of the CDR3: TGCGCCACCAGGGCGGCGGTGCTGGCGGGAGAGCAGTACTTT. J is TRBJ2-3 and V is TRBV5-1; 7 bases match TRBD2. CDR1 and CDR2 from the germline V gene are SGHRS and YFSETQ. This CDR3 is 14 amino acids long.

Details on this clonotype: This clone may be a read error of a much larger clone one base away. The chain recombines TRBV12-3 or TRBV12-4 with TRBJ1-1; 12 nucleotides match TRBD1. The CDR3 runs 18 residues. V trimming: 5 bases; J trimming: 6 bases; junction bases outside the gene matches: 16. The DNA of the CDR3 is TGTGCCAGCAGTCCCGGGACAGGGGGCAAATCTGGAGGGGCTGAAGCTTTCTTT. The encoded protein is CASSPGTGGKSGGAEAFF.

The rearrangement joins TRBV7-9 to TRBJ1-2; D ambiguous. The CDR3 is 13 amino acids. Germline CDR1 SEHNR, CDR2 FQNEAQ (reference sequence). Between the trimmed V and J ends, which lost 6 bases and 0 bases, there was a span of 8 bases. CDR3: CASSFISNYGYTF. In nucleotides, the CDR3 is TGTGCCAGCAGTTTCATATCTAACTATGGCTACACCTTC. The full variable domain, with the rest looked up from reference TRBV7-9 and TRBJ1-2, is DTGVSQNPRHKITKRGQNVTFRCDPISEHNRLYWYRQTLGQGPEFLTYFQNEAQLEKSRLLSDRFSAERPKGSFSTLEIQRTEQGDSAMYLCASSFISNYGYTFGSGTRLTVV.

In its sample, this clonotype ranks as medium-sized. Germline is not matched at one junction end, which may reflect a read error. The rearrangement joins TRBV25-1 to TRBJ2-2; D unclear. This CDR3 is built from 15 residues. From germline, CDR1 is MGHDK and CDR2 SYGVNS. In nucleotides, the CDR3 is TGTGCCAGCAGTGGAGAGGTTTCGAACTCCGGGGAGCTGTTTTTT. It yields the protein CASSGEVSNSGELFF.

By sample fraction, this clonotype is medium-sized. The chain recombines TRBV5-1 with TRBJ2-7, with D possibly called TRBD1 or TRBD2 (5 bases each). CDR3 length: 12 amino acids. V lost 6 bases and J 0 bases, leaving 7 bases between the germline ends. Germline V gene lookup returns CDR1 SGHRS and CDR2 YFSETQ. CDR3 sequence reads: CASTGTSYEQYF. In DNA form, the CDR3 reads TGCGCCAGCACCGGGACCTCCTACGAGCAGTACTTC. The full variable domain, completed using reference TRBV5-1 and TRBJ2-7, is KAGVTQTPRYLIKTRGQQVTLSCSPISGHRSVSWYQQTPGQGLQFLFEYFSETQRNKGNFPGRFSGRQFSNSRSEMNVSTLELGDSALYLCASTGTSYEQYFGPGTRLTVT.

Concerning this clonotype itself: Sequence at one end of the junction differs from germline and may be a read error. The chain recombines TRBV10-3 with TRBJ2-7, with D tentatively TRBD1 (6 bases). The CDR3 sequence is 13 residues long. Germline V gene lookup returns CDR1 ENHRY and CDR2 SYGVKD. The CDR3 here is CAINPGQGYEQYF. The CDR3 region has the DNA TGCGCCATCAATCCGGGACAAGGCTACGAGCAGTACTTC.

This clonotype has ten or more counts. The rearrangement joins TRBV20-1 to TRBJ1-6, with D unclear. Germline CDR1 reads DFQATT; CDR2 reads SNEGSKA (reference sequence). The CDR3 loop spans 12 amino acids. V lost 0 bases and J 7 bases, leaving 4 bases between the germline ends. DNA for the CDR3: TGCAGTGCTAGAGATCGGAATTCACCCCTCCACTTT. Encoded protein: CSARDRNSPLHF.

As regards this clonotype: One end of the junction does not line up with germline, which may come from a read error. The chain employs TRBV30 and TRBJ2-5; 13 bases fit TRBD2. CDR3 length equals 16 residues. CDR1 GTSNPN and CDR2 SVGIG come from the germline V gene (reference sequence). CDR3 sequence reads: CAWSQGTSGKGETLYF. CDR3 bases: TGTGCCTGGAGTCAGGGGACTAGCGGGAAAGGAGAGACCCTGTACTTC.

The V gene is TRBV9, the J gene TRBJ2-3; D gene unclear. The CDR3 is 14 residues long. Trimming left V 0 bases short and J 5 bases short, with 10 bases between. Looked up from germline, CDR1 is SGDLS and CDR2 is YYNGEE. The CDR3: CASSVADQGDTQYF. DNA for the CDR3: TGTGCCAGCAGCGTAGCGGACCAAGGAGATACGCAGTATTTT.

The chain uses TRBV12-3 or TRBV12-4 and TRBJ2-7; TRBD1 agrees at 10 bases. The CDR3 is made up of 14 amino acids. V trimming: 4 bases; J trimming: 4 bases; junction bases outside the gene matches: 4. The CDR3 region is CASSSTGGFYEQYF. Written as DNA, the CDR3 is TGTGCCAGCAGTTCGACAGGGGGCTTTTACGAGCAGTACTTC.

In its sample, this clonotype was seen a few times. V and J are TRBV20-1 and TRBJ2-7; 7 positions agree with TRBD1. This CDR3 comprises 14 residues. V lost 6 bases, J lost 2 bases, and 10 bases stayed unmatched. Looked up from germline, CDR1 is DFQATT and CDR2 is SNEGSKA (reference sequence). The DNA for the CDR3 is TGCAGTGCCAGACCGGGACAGTACGCCTACGAGCAGTACTTC. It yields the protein CSARPGQYAYEQYF.

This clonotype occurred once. The CDR3, as DNA: TGCGCCAGCAGCCTCGCTCCGGGCAATCAGCCCCAGCATTTT. Translation: CASSLAPGNQPQHF. The chain has TRBV4-1 and TRBJ1-5; the D is unclear. V was shortened by 4 bases and J by 2 bases, with 9 bases between the two germline ends. In germline, CDR1 is MGHRA, CDR2 YSYEKL. The CDR3 is 14 residues long.